A single sample is the source of the 8 T cell receptor beta chains below, sequenced in a study of blood T cell repertoires in COVID-19. TCRdb's copy holds only in-frame clones and misses some; the assay was immunoSEQ multiplex PCR. The sample holds 380,000 or so clones, approximately 88% seen once. The sequencing sample was made of peripheral blood. Receptors originate from a man in his forties or fifties with acute or convalescent COVID-19.

The chain combines TRBV10-3 with TRBJ2-2, with 8 nucleotides matching TRBD2. The CDR3 runs to 16 residues. Germline V gives CDR1 ENHRY, CDR2 SYGVKD. After removal of 7 bases from V and 4 bases from J, the junction contained 11 bases not matched to a gene. CDR3 loop: CAIKSGSGVGTGELFF. The CDR3 region has the DNA TGTGCCATCAAATCAGGTAGCGGGGTTGGCACCGGGGAGCTGTTTTTT.

J is TRBJ2-7 and V is TRBV7-2; D might be TRBD1 (5 bases). Germline V gene lookup returns CDR1 SGHTA and CDR2 FQGNSA. Trimming removed 5 bases from V and 3 bases from J, with 11 bases in between. The length of the CDR3 is 13 residues. The CDR3 loop is CASSKGHLYEQYF. The CDR3 DNA follows: TGTGCCAGCAGCAAAGGACACCTCTACGAGCAGTACTTC.

This chain joins TRBV7-6 and TRBJ2-1; D is unclear. Germline CDR1 and CDR2: SGHVS and FNYEAQ. The CDR3 is made up of 16 amino acids. V lost 1 base and J lost 6, with 16 bases in between. CDR3 sequence (DNA): TGTGCCAGCAGCTTAGGACTTCTCCCCCCCGCCAATGAGCAGTTCTTC. Residues: CASSLGLLPPANEQFF.

The chain carries TRBV5-6 and TRBJ1-2, with TRBD1 matching 12 bases. Germline CDR1 is SGHDT and CDR2 is YYEEEE. V dropped 0 bases and J dropped 6; count of bases not matched to a gene: 6. This CDR3 has 16 amino acids. The CDR3 nucleotides are TGTGCCAGCAGCTTGGTGGGACAGGGGGCGACCCATGGCTACACCTTC. This sequence encodes CASSLVGQGATHGYTF.

The genes are TRBV11-2 and TRBJ2-5, with D maybe TRBD1 (5 bases). V was cut by 7 bases and J by 5 bases, with 17 bases left in between. The CDR3 covers 14 residues. Germline CDR1 reads SGHAT; CDR2 reads FQNNGV. The CDR3 DNA is TGTGCCAGCACCATTTCAGGGATAGGGGAGACCCAGTACTTC. It codes for CASTISGIGETQYF.

The chain employs TRBV5-4 and TRBJ2-7; 11 positions match TRBD2. There are 15 residues in the CDR3. V dropped 3 bases and J dropped 0; count of bases not matched to a gene: 2. Germline lookup yields CDR1 SGHNT and CDR2 YYREEE (reference sequence). The CDR3 loop reads CASSSLAGVSYEQYF. CDR3 DNA sequence: TGTGCCAGCAGCTCACTAGCGGGAGTCTCCTACGAGCAGTACTTC.

V gene TRBV11-2 combines with J gene TRBJ2-2, with TRBD1 matching 7 bases. The J segment lost 0 bases and the V segment lost 5 bases, leaving 6 bases of the junction unmatched. This CDR3 contains 16 residues. Looked up from germline, CDR1 is SGHAT and CDR2 is FQNNGV. DNA for the CDR3: TGTGCCAGCAGCCCACGGGACAGCCCGAACACCGGGGAGCTGTTTTTT. This sequence encodes CASSPRDSPNTGELFF. Based on the CDR3 plus reference TRBV11-2 and TRBJ2-2, the full variable domain is EAGVAQSPRYKIIEKRQSVAFWCNPISGHATLYWYQQILGQGPKLLIQFQNNGVVDDSQLPKDRFSAERLKGVDSTLKIQPAKLEDSAVYLCASSPRDSPNTGELFFGEGSRLTVL.

V usage is TRBV5-8 and J usage is TRBJ2-3, with 10 nucleotides matching TRBD2. Unmatched junction bases numbered 6, after V lost 4 bases and J lost 4 bases. Germline loops: CDR1 SGHTS, CDR2 YDEGEE. This CDR3 has 15 amino acids. In DNA form, the CDR3 reads TGTGCCAGCAGCGGAGCGGGGGGGCTCGCAGATACGCAGTATTTT. Amino acid sequence: CASSGAGGLADTQYF. Full variable domain (remainder filled in from reference TRBV5-8 and TRBJ2-3): EAGVTQSPTHLIKTRGQQATLRCSPISGHTSVYWYQQALGLGLQFLLWYDEGEERNRGNFPPRFSGRQFPNYSSELNVNALELEDSALYLCASSGAGGLADTQYFGPGTRLTVL.